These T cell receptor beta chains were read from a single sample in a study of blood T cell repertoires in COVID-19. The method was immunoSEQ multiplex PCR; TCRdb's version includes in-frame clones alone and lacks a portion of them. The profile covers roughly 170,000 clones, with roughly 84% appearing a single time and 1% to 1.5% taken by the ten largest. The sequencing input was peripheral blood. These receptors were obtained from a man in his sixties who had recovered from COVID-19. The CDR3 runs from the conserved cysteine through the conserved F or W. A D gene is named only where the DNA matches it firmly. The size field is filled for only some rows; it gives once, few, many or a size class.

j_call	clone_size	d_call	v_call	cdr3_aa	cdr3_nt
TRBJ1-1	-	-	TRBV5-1	CASSLATSAGEAFF	TGCGCCAGCAGCCTAGCGACAAGTGCCGGGGAGGCTTTCTTT
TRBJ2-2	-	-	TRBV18	CASSPRETANTGELFF	TGTGCCAGCTCACCAAGGGAGACCGCGAACACCGGGGAGCTGTTTTTT
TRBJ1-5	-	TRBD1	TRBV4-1	CASSRTGVRNQPQHF	TGCGCCAGCAGCCGTACAGGGGTCCGCAATCAGCCCCAGCATTTT
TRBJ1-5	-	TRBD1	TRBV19	CASSMTGAGQPQHF	TGTGCCAGTAGTATGACAGGGGCCGGGCAGCCCCAGCATTTT
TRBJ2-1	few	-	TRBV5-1	CASSLASSSEQFF	TGCGCCAGCAGCTTGGCCAGTTCAAGTGAGCAGTTCTTC
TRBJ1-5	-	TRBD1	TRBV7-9	CASSSDRGYQPQHF	TGTGCCAGCAGTTCGGACAGGGGGTATCAGCCCCAGCATTTT
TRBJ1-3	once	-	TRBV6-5	CASSTRNTIYF	TGTGCCAGCAGTACAAGAAACACCATATATTTT
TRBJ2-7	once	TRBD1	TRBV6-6	CASRSLGTGDYEQYF	TGTGCCAGCAGAAGCCTCGGGACAGGAGACTACGAGCAGTACTTC
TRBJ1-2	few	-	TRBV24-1	CATSPTLLFYGYTF	TGTGCCACCAGCCCGACACTGCTCTTCTATGGCTACACCTTC
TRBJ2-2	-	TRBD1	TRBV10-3	CAIQGTGNTGELFF	TGTGCCATCCAGGGGACAGGGAACACCGGGGAGCTGTTTTTT
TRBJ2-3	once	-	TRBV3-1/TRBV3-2	CASSPLTGRFTDTQYF	TGTGCCAGCAGCCCGCTGACAGGACGATTTACAGATACGCAGTATTTT
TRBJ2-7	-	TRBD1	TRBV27	CASSLTGGGKQYF	TGTGCCAGCAGTTTGACAGGGGGCGGAAAGCAGTACTTC
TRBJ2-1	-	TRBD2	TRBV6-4	CASFLAGAHNEQFF	TGTGCCAGCTTCCTAGCGGGGGCCCACAATGAGCAGTTCTTC
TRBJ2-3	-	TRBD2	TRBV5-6	CASSLGLAKTDTQYF	TGTGCCAGCAGCTTGGGACTAGCAAAAACTGATACGCAGTATTTT
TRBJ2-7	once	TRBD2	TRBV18	CASSRRTSGETEQYF	TGTGCCAGCTCGCGACGGACTAGCGGGGAGACCGAGCAGTACTTC
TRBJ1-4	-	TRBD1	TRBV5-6	CASSFSDRSDATNEKLFF	TGTGCCAGCAGCTTTTCGGACAGGTCGGACGCAACTAATGAAAAACTGTTTTTT
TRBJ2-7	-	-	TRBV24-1	CATSDSTGSSYEQYF	TGTGCCACCAGTGATTCCACAGGGAGCTCCTACGAGCAGTACTTC
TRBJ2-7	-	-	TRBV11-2	CASSLGHPYEQYF	TGTGCCAGCAGCTTAGGACACCCCTACGAGCAGTACTTC
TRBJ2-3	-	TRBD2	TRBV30	CAWSGVFRGGTDTQYF	TGTGCCTGGAGCGGTGTATTTCGGGGGGGCACAGATACGCAGTATTTT
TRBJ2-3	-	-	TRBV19	CASSIFSQSTDTQYF	TGTGCCAGTAGTATTTTTTCCCAAAGCACAGATACGCAGTATTTT
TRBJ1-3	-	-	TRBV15	CATSRDQSSTSGNTIYF	TGTGCCACCAGCAGAGATCAAAGCTCTACCTCTGGAAACACCATATATTTT
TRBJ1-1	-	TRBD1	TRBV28	CASSSPRDRAIPTEAFF	TGTGCCAGCAGTTCTCCCCGGGACAGGGCGATCCCCACTGAAGCTTTCTTT
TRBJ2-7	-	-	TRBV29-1	CSVEDKDSGLYEQYF	TGCAGCGTTGAAGACAAGGACAGCGGTCTCTACGAGCAGTACTTC
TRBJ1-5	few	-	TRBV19	CASTSGLSQHF	TGTGCCAGTACCTCAGGGTTGTCCCAGCATTTT